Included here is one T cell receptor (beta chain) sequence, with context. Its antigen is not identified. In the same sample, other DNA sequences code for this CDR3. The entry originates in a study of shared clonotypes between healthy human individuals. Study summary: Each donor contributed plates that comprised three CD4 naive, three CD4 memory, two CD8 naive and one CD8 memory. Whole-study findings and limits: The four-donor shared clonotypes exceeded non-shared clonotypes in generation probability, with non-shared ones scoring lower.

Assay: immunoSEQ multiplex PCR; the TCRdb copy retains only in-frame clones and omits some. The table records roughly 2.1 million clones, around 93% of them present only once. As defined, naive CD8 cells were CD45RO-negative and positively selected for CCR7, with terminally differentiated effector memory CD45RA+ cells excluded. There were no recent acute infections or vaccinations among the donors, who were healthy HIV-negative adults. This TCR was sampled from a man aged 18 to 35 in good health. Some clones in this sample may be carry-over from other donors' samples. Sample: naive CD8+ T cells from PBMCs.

The CDR3, as DNA: TGTGCCAGCAGTTTGACGACCTCCTACGAGCAGTACTTC. Its protein product is CASSLTTSYEQYF. The rearrangement uses TRBV28 and TRBJ2-7; D unresolved. CDR1 is MDHEN, CDR2 SYDVKM, per germline. Trimming removed 3 bases from V and 0 bases from J, with 6 bases in between. The CDR3 length is 13 residues.